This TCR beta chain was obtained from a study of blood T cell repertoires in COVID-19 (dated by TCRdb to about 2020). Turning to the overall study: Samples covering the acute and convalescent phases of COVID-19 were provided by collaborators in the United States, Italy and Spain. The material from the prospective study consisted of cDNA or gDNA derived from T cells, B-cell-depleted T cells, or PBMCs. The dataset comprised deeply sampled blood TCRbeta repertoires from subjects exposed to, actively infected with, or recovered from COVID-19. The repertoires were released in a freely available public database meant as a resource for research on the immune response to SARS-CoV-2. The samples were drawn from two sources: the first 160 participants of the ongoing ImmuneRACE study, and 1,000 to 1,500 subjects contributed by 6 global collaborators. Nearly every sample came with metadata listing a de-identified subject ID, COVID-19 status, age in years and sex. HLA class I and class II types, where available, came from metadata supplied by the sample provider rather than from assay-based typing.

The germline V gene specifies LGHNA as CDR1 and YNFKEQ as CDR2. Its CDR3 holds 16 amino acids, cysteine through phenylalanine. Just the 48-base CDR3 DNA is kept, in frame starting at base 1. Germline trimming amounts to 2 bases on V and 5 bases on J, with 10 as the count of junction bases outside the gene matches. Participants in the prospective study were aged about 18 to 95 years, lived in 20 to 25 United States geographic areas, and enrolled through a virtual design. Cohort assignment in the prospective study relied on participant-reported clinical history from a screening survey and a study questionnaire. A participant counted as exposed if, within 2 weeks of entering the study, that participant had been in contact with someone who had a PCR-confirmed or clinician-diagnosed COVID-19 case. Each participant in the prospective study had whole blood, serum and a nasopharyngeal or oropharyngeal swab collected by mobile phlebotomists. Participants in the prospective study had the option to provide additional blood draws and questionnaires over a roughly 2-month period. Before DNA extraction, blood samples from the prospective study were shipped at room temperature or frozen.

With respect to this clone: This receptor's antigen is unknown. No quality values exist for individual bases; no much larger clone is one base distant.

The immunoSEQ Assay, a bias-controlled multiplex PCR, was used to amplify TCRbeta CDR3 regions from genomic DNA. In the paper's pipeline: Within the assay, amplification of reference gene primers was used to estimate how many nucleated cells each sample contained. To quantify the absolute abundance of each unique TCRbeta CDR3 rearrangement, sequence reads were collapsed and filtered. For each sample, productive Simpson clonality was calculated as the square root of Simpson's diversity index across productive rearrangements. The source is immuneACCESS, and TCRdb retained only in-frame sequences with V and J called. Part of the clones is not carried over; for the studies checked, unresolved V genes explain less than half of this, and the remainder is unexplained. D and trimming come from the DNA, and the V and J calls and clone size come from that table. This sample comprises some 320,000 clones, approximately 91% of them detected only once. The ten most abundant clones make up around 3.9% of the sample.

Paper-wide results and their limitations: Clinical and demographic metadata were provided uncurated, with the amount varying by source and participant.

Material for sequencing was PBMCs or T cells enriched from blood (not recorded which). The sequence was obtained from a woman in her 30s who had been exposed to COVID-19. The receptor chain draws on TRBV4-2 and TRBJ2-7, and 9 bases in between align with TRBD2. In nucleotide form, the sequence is TGTGCCAGCAGCCAAAACCCCGGAGCGGGGGGCGACGAGCAGTACTTC. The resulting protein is CASSQNPGAGGDEQYF.